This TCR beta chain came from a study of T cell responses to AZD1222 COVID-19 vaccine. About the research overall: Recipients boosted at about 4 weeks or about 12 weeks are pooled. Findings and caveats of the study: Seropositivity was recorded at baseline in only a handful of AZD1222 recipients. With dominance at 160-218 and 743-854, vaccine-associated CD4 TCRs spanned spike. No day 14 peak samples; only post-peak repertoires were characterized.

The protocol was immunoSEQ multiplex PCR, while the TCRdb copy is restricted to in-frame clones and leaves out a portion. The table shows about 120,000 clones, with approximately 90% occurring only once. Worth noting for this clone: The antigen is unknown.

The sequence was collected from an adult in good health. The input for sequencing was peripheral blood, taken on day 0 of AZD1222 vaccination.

Here the CDR3 reads CASSFISRGPVYGYTF. The CDR3, as DNA: TGTGCCAGCAGTTTCATTTCCAGGGGGCCTGTCTATGGCTACACCTTC. The genes are TRBV27 and TRBJ1-2, with TRBD1 matching over 8 bases. Germline V gives CDR1 MNHEY, CDR2 SMNVEV (reference sequence). The CDR3 is 16 residues long. V shed 3 bases, J shed 4 bases, and the junction held 10 bases outside the gene matches.